This is a list of T cell receptor beta chains from one sample in a study of blood T cell repertoires in COVID-19. Sequencing used immunoSEQ multiplex PCR; TCRdb keeps in-frame clones, though not all of them. This sample has fewer than 500,000 clones; 80% to 90% occur once, and the top ten carry 0.95% to 1.2%. Sequenced sample: PBMCs or T cells enriched from blood (not recorded which). The receptors stem from a man under 40 who had recovered from COVID-19. The CDR3 runs from the conserved cysteine through the conserved F or W. D genes are given only for firm matches. The size entry is marked missing in some rows and otherwise reads once, few, many or a size class.

j_call	clone_size	v_call	d_call	cdr3_aa	cdr3_nt
TRBJ2-1	.	TRBV6-1	TRBD2	CASSATSGWSYNEQFF	TGTGCCAGCAGTGCGACTAGCGGGTGGTCCTACAATGAGCAGTTCTTC
TRBJ1-5	.	TRBV15	.	CATSKDRGGGQPQHF	TGTGCCACCAGCAAAGACAGAGGCGGAGGTCAGCCCCAGCATTTT
TRBJ2-1	.	TRBV2	TRBD1	CASDRDYNEQFF	TGTGCCAGCGACAGGGATTACAATGAGCAGTTCTTC
TRBJ1-2	.	TRBV4-1	TRBD1	CASSHPGTGNYGYTF	TGCGCCAGCAGCCACCCCGGGACAGGCAACTATGGCTACACCTTC
TRBJ1-5	once	TRBV19	TRBD1	CASKGQGLSNQPQHF	TGTGCCAGTAAGGGACAGGGACTTAGCAATCAGCCCCAGCATTTT
TRBJ1-1	.	TRBV19	.	CASNNPGEAFF	TGTGCCAGTAATAACCCGGGTGAAGCTTTCTTT
TRBJ2-1	once	TRBV5-1	TRBD1	CASSLAGQGNNEQFF	TGCGCCAGCAGCTTGGCGGGACAGGGGAACAATGAGCAGTTCTTC
TRBJ1-3	.	TRBV5-1	.	CALDDTFNTIYF	TGCGCCCTCGACGACACTTTCAACACCATATATTTT
TRBJ2-1	.	TRBV15	TRBD2	CATSRDSGRAQDEQFF	TGTGCCACCAGCAGGGATAGCGGGAGGGCCCAGGATGAGCAGTTCTTC
TRBJ1-6	.	TRBV30	.	CAWGGNRVYSPLHF	TGTGCCTGGGGAGGTAACAGGGTTTATTCACCCCTCCACTTT
TRBJ1-2	once	TRBV15	TRBD1	CATSSGNSRGSVYGYTF	TGTGCCACCAGCAGCGGAAACTCCAGGGGGTCAGTCTATGGCTACACCTTC
TRBJ1-2	.	TRBV19	.	CASSISGTIGVF	TGTGCCAGTAGTATTTCCGGGACAATAGGGGTCTTC
TRBJ2-1	.	TRBV19	TRBD1	CASSIVKGQGTFF	TGTGCCAGTAGTATAGTTAAGGGACAGGGAACGTTCTTC
TRBJ2-3	.	TRBV28	TRBD2	CASIPLFAGGSTDTQYF	TGTGCCAGCATCCCCCTTTTCGCGGGAGGGAGCACAGATACGCAGTATTTT
TRBJ2-7	.	TRBV27	TRBD1	CASSGTEAYEQYF	TGTGCCAGCAGCGGGACAGAAGCCTACGAGCAGTACTTC
TRBJ2-3	.	TRBV11-2	TRBD2	CASSKRTSGTDTQYF	TGTGCCAGCAGCAAGAGGACTAGCGGCACAGATACGCAGTATTTT
TRBJ2-5	.	TRBV27	TRBD2	CASRPWSGRETQYF	TGTGCCAGCAGGCCTTGGAGCGGGAGAGAGACCCAGTACTTC
TRBJ1-3	.	TRBV2	.	CASRGRTTGNTIYF	TGTGCCAGCAGGGGGCGAACTACTGGAAACACCATATATTTT
TRBJ2-7	.	TRBV27	.	CASSLTADYEQYF	TGTGCCAGCAGTTTAACTGCCGACTACGAGCAGTACTTC
TRBJ2-3	.	TRBV5-1	TRBD1	CASSSGTVTDTQYF	TGCGCCAGCAGCTCTGGGACAGTGACAGATACGCAGTATTTT
TRBJ2-5	.	TRBV2	.	CATPPGDRPETQYF	TGTGCCACCCCCCCGGGCGACAGGCCAGAGACCCAGTACTTC
TRBJ2-7	.	TRBV28	TRBD1	CASREGTGGGYEQYF	TGTGCCAGCCGTGAGGGGACAGGGGGAGGCTACGAGCAGTACTTC
TRBJ1-3	.	TRBV19	.	CASSIPRATGNTIYF	TGTGCCAGTAGTATCCCCAGGGCCACTGGAAACACCATATATTTT